This entry concerns a single T cell receptor beta chain. Antigen unknown. The CDR3 spans 15 residues. Germline CDR1 reads MDHEN; CDR2 reads SYDVKM. J lost 6 bases, V lost 7 bases, and 12 bases had no gene match. This entry is derived from a study of cytomegalovirus exposure and HLA in healthy donors. Study background: Out of approximately 170 million T cells, an earlier analysis found 117 million unique TCR beta sequences in total. Regarding the study as a whole: Many donors shared some public TCRs, even though most TCR sequences were rare.

It was with 60 Vbeta and 13 Jbeta primers that the PCR ran. Original processing methods: In a later analysis, of approximately 81 million unique beta chains, some 10 million appeared in at least two donors. TCRdb's copy holds only in-frame clones and misses some; the assay was immunoSEQ multiplex PCR. V and J calls and clone size are as listed in that table; D and trimming were resolved from the DNA. The sample shows 150,000 to 200,000 clones, almost 85% of them seen only once. Though nominally healthy at sampling, donors likely had unrecorded immune exposures. Specimen: PBMCs. This receptor was identified in a woman aged 45 to 65 in good health and CMV-seronegative. The rearrangement joins TRBV28 to TRBJ1-5, with 7 bases lining up with TRBD1. The CDR3 region has the DNA TGTGCCAGCACCTCCTTTGAGGGGGCCAGTCAGCCCCAGCATTTT. Its protein is CASTSFEGASQPQHF.